This T cell receptor beta chain was documented in a study of blood T cell repertoires in COVID-19. As for the study in general: Specimens from acute and convalescent COVID-19 originated in the United States, Italy and Spain.

CDR1 is MDHEN, CDR2 SYDVKM, per germline. The CDR3 is 16 residues long. Trimming cost V 5 bases and J 4 bases, with 17 bases left between them. Original processing notes: Reference gene primer amplification gave estimated nucleated cell counts. Only in-frame clones appear in the TCRdb table, and some are missing; sequencing was by immunoSEQ multiplex PCR. The DNA was the basis for D and trimming; V, J and clone size are from that table. Of hundreds of thousands of clones in the sample, 75% to 90% were seen once. The age range of participants was 18 to 89 years, with residence in fewer than 25 US areas.

This clonotype originated in a woman aged 25-40 years who had been exposed to COVID-19. Specimen: PBMCs or T cells enriched from blood (not recorded which). The chain has TRBV28 and TRBJ2-2; maybe TRBD1 (5 bases). The CDR3 bases are TGTGCCAGCAGTCGCCTGGGGCTCACAATCACCGGGGAGCTGTTTTTT. Residues: CASSRLGLTITGELFF.